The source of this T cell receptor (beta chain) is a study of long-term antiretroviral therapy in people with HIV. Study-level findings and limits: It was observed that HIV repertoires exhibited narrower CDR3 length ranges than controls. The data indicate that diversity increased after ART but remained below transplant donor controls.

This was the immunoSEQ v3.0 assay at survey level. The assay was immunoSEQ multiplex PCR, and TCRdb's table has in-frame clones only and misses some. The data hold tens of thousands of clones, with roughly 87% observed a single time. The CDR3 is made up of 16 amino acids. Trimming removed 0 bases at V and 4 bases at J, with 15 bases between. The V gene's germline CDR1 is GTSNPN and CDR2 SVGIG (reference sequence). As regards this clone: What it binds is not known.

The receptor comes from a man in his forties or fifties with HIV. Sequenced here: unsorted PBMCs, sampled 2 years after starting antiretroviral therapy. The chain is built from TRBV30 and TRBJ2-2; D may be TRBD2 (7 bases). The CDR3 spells CAWSVLAGALTGELFF. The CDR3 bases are TGTGCCTGGAGTGTACTTGCGGGGGCCCTCACCGGGGAGCTGTTTTTT.